The T cell receptor (beta chain) under discussion was sequenced for a study of OX40 agonist ivuxolimab in advanced cancers. Study-level background: Age averaged 60 years (range about 23 to 80), and just over 80% were male. Study results and limitations: CD8+ T cells were the subset that, on average, had more expanded clones than CD4+.

Produced via immunoSEQ multiplex PCR; TCRdb's table is partial and in-frame only. In the table there are roughly 74,000 clones, approximately 90% of which are singletons. Trimming stripped 11 bases from V and 6 bases from J, with 13 bases between. The CDR3 runs 11 residues. Germline V lookup: CDR1 SNHLY, CDR2 FYNNEI. Comment on this clone: The antigen is undetermined.

The TCR originated in an adult with an advanced solid tumor such as melanoma, head and neck, liver or kidney cancer. J is TRBJ1-2 and V is TRBV2; D may be TRBD1 (5 bases). The sequenced sample was CD4+ or CD8+ T cells sorted from blood, obtained in a trial of the OX40 agonist ivuxolimab. CDR3 bases: TGTGCCCGGGGGAGGGAAAATGGCTACACCTTC. The encoded protein is CARGRENGYTF.